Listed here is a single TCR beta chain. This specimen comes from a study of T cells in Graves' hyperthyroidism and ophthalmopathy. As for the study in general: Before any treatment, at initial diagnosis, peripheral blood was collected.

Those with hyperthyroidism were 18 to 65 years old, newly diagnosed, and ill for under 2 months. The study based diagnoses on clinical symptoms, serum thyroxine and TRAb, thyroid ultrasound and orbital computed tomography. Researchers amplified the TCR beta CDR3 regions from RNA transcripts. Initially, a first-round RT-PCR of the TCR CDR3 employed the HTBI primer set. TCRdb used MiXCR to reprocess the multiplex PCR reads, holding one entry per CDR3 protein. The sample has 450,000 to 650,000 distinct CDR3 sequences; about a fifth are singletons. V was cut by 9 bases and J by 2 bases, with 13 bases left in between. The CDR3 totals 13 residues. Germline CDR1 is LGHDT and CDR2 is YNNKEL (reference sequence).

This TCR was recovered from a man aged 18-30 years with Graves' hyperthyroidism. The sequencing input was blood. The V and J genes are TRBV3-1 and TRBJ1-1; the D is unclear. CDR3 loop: CASRGWANTEAFF. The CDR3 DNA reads TGTGCCAGTCGAGGGTGGGCCAACACTGAAGCTTTCTTT.